The clone carrying this T cell receptor (beta chain) came up a few times. Its antigen is as yet unknown. V lost 0 bases and J 0 bases, leaving 4 bases between the germline ends. Per the germline V gene, CDR1 is SGHRS and CDR2 is YFSETQ. CDR3 size: 14 residues. This record belongs to a study of T cells in localized non-small cell lung cancer. This table comes from immunoSEQ multiplex PCR, and its TCRdb copy is limited to in-frame clones, with some not included. The sample consists of tens of thousands of clones, 82% of them appearing once. Whole-study results and caveats: Uninvolved adjacent lung showed the highest T cell clonality, exceeding tumor.

This material consisted of peripheral blood, taken before any cancer treatment. The receptor was isolated from a male donor aged 60 or older with stage III squamous cell lung carcinoma. The J gene is TRBJ1-3, the V gene TRBV5-1; no definite D call. CDR3 DNA sequence: TGCGCCAGCAGCTTGGACATCTCTGGAAACACCATATATTTT. The encoded protein is CASSLDISGNTIYF. Full variable domain (outside the CDR3, taken from reference TRBV5-1 and TRBJ1-3): KAGVTQTPRYLIKTRGQQVTLSCSPISGHRSVSWYQQTPGQGLQFLFEYFSETQRNKGNFPGRFSGRQFSNSRSEMNVSTLELGDSALYLCASSLDISGNTIYFGEGSWLTVV.